One sample yielded the 16 T cell receptor beta chains listed below, sequenced in a study of post-analysis software for immune sequencing data. Included in the TCR beta cDNA libraries were unique molecular identifiers. TCRdb re-derived calls from the PCR reads in MiXCR, one entry per CDR3 protein. The repertoire holds hundreds of thousands of distinct CDR3 sequences, more than 50% seen once, with over 9% in the top ten. These receptors have no identified antigens. The study's findings and limits: About five TRBV segments, including TRBV5-6, TRBV5-1 and TRBV20-1, were more frequent in patients than controls.

Specimen: blood. The source is a girl aged 2-10 years with multiple sclerosis.

This clonotype appeared a few times. The chain joins TRBV7-9 to TRBJ2-1; the D gene is possibly TRBD2 (6 bases). The CDR3 contains 15 residues. CDR1 SEHNR and CDR2 FQNEAQ come from the germline V gene (reference sequence). V was trimmed by 5 bases and J by 4 bases, leaving 15 bases between them. CDR3 sequence (DNA): TGTGCCAGCAGCCCTTCGAAGCGGGTTTACAATGAGCAGTTCTTC. Protein product: CASSPSKRVYNEQFF.

The gene calls are TRBV5-6 and TRBJ1-2; 9 bases align to TRBD1. This CDR3 is built from 16 residues. CDR1 is SGHDT, CDR2 YYEEEE, per germline. Trimming removed 3 bases from V and 6 bases from J; junction bases left unmatched: 12. The CDR3 region has the DNA TGTGCCAGCAGCTGGACCGGACAGGGGACGGGAAATGGCTACACCTTC. This translates into CASSWTGQGTGNGYTF.

The J gene is TRBJ1-2, the V gene TRBV7-9; no firm D call. Germline values: CDR1 SEHNR, CDR2 FQNEAQ (reference sequence). The CDR3 is 14 amino acids. Trimming took 1 base from V and 4 from J, leaving 10 bases between them. CDR3 loop: CASSLGSNPYGYTF. CDR3 DNA sequence: TGTGCCAGCAGCTTAGGCAGCAACCCCTATGGCTACACCTTC.

This chain connects TRBV6-6 to TRBJ2-7; D may be TRBD1 or TRBD2 (5 bases each). V gave up 5 bases and J gave up 2 bases, with 10 bases separating them. Germline assignment: CDR1 MNHNY and CDR2 SVGAGI (reference sequence). The CDR3 has 13 residues. The CDR3 nucleotides read TGTGCCAGCAGTAAAAGGGACGCCTACGAGCAGTACTTC. Translation gives CASSKRDAYEQYF.

The chain links TRBV7-2 to TRBJ2-5, with 13 bases fitting TRBD2. The CDR3 runs to 15 residues. Germline CDR1 SGHTA, CDR2 FQGNSA. V was pared by 3 bases and J by 11 bases, with 9 bases of the junction left unmatched. The CDR3 coding sequence is TGTGCCAGCAGCTTTTGGACTAGCGGGAGACCGGAGCAGTACTTC. Translating gives CASSFWTSGRPEQYF.

The J gene is TRBJ1-1, the V gene TRBV27; D gene unclear. The CDR3 is 11 residues long. V lost 10 bases and J 4 bases, leaving 10 bases between the germline ends. Germline values: CDR1 MNHEY, CDR2 SMNVEV (reference sequence). CDR3 loop: CATALGTEAFF. CDR3 nucleotide sequence: TGTGCCACCGCGTTGGGCACTGAAGCTTTCTTT.

This chain uses TRBV5-4 with TRBJ2-1; D remains ambiguous. This CDR3 contains 15 residues. Trimming took off 4 bases at V and 2 bases at J, with 13 bases between the two ends. CDR1 and CDR2 (germline): SGHNT, YYREEE (reference sequence). The CDR3 DNA reads TGTGCCAGCAGCGGATACGGCCTTACCTACAATGAGCAGTTCTTC. As protein: CASSGYGLTYNEQFF.

The chain has TRBV27 and TRBJ2-6; D is ambiguous. The V and J ends lost 4 bases and 0 bases respectively, with 10 bases between them. This CDR3 region has 16 residues. In germline, CDR1 is MNHEY, CDR2 SMNVEV (reference sequence). CDR3 coding DNA: TGTGCCAGCAGTTCTTACGGGCACTCTGGGGCCAACGTCCTGACTTTC. Its translation: CASSSYGHSGANVLTF.

V is TRBV7-3 and J is TRBJ2-7; D is undetermined. Germline V gene data show CDR1 as SGHTA and CDR2 as FQGTGA. This CDR3 spans 15 amino acids. Trimming took off 1 base at V and 2 bases at J, with 12 bases between the two ends. DNA of the CDR3: TGTGCCAGCAGCTTAATCGGAAGCCCCACCTACGAGCAGTACTTC. Protein sequence: CASSLIGSPTYEQYF. Full variable domain (missing parts from reference TRBV7-3 and TRBJ2-7): GAGVSQTPSNKVTEKGKYVELRCDPISGHTALYWYRQSLGQGPEFLIYFQGTGAADDSGLPNDRFFAVRPEGSVSTLKIQRTERGDSAVYLCASSLIGSPTYEQYFGPGTRLTVT.

This chain uses TRBV6-5 with TRBJ2-4; D may match TRBD1 or TRBD2 (5 bases each). Trimming removed 6 bases from V and 6 bases from J, with 18 bases in between. This CDR3 comprises 15 residues. Germline V lookup: CDR1 MNHEY, CDR2 SVGAGI. The DNA for the CDR3 is TGTGCCAGCAGACCGACGGCGGCGAGGGGAAACATTCAGTACTTC. It encodes CASRPTAARGNIQYF.

The chain joins TRBV12-3 or TRBV12-4 to TRBJ2-5; no definite D call. Trimming shortened V by 4 bases and J by 0 bases, and 15 bases separated the two germline ends. The CDR3 spans 16 residues. As DNA, the CDR3 is TGTGCCAGCAGTTCGCGCCGAACAAGAGACCAAGAGACCCAGTACTTC. This translates into CASSSRRTRDQETQYF.

This clonotype showed up just a few times. This rearrangement joins TRBV5-1 to TRBJ2-7, with D possibly being TRBD1 (6 bases). Trimming removed 1 base at V and 5 bases at J, with 10 bases between. The CDR3 covers 13 residues. Germline V gene sequence: CDR1 SGHRS, CDR2 YFSETQ. The CDR3 spells CASSLTGYDEQYF. For the CDR3, the DNA is TGCGCCAGCAGCTTGACAGGGTACGACGAGCAGTACTTC.

The J gene is TRBJ2-1, the V gene TRBV27; 8 bases align to TRBD1. There are 13 residues in the CDR3. The V gene's germline CDR1 is MNHEY and CDR2 SMNVEV (reference sequence). Germline trimming cut 3 bases from V and 14 bases from J; bases unmatched to any gene: 9. Here the CDR3 DNA reads TGTGCCAGCAGTTTGAGTGGCAGGGGACAGGAGTTCTTC. This encodes CASSLSGRGQEFF.

A remark on this clonotype: Just one base apart from a much larger clone, this may be a read error. The chain couples TRBV5-1 to TRBJ1-2; a weak D match, TRBD1 (5 bases). CDR3 length equals 14 residues. Germline CDR1 is SGHRS and CDR2 is YFSETQ. DNA for the CDR3: TGCGCCAGCAGCTTGGATGGGGGAAGCTATGGCTGCACCTTC. Translation: CASSLDGGSYGCTF.

This sequence joins TRBV14 and TRBJ1-2, with a possible D match to TRBD1 (5 bases). Between the trimmed V and J ends, which lost 1 base and 3 bases, there was a span of 12 bases. The CDR3 spans 15 residues. CDR1 SGHDN and CDR2 FVKESK come from the germline V gene. The CDR3 sequence is CASSQAGGLDYGYTF. DNA for the CDR3: TGTGCCAGCAGCCAAGCCGGGGGACTAGACTATGGCTACACCTTC.

The chain joins TRBV6-6 to TRBJ2-1; D not certain. V lost 6 bases and J lost 8, with 14 bases in between. CDR1 and CDR2 (germline): MNHNY, SVGAGI (reference sequence). The length of the CDR3 is 13 residues. Here the CDR3 DNA reads TGTGCCAGCAGGAGTGGTGGTTGGGATGAGCAGTTCTTC. It is translated as CASRSGGWDEQFF.